These 20 T cell receptor beta chains came from one sample sequenced in a study of Graves' ophthalmopathy and Graves' hyperthyroidism. RNA transcripts served as template for amplifying TCR beta CDR3 sequences. The workflow started with a first-round RT-PCR run with HTBI primers and then moved on to a second-round multiplex PCR. TCRdb processed the multiplex PCR reads anew with MiXCR; each CDR3 protein has one entry. There are around 1,200,000 distinct CDR3 sequences in the sample; approximately 35% occur only once, and 8.5% to 14% lies in the top ten. Sequenced input: peripheral blood or thyroid tissue (not recorded which). Receptor source: an adult man with Graves' hyperthyroidism.

This chain uses TRBV20-1 with TRBJ1-1, with D tentatively TRBD1 (5 bases). V lost 6 bases and J lost 1, with 18 bases in between. Per the germline V gene, CDR1 is DFQATT and CDR2 is SNEGSKA (reference sequence). The CDR3 is made up of 15 amino acids. The CDR3 region is CSAPDRFGGNTEAFF. The CDR3 bases are TGCAGTGCCCCCGATCGGTTTGGGGGGAACACTGAAGCTTTCTTT.

This clonotype occurred a few times. This chain connects TRBV10-3 to TRBJ1-2; D is uncertain. V shed 3 bases and J shed 8 bases, with 13 bases lying between them. CDR1 is ENHRY and CDR2 is SYGVKD in the germline V gene. This CDR3 is 13 amino acids long. CDR3 coding DNA: TGTGCCATCAGTGAAAGGGAGGGCCAGGGCTACACCTTC. This codes for CAISEREGQGYTF.

The chain carries TRBV10-3 and TRBJ1-2; D is ambiguous. The CDR3 is 14 amino acids. V lost 3 bases to trimming and J lost 8 bases, with 16 bases between them. Germline V gene sequence: CDR1 ENHRY, CDR2 SYGVKD. The CDR3 nucleotides are TGTGCCATCAGTGATTATGGGTTAACGGGCGGCTACACCTTC. Translation gives CAISDYGLTGGYTF.

This clonotype has a handful of counts. The chain employs TRBV27 and TRBJ1-5, with D perhaps TRBD1 (6 bases). V lost 5 bases, J lost 10 bases, and 18 bases lay in between. This CDR3 contains 14 residues. From germline, CDR1 is MNHEY and CDR2 SMNVEV (reference sequence). CDR3: CASSPNREEGPQHF. CDR3 nucleotide sequence: TGTGCCAGCAGTCCAAACAGGGAGGAGGGTCCCCAGCATTTT.

Of note for this clonotype: An end of the junction differs from the germline gene, which may be a read error. This chain links TRBV6-6 with TRBJ1-1, with a possible D match to TRBD1 (5 bases). The V gene's germline CDR1 is MNHNY and CDR2 SVGAGI (reference sequence). The CDR3 is 12 residues long. CDR3 protein: CASSPGGTEASF. CDR3 DNA: TGTGCCAGCAGTCCGGGAGGGACTGAAGCTTCCTTT.

This clonotype was seen ten or more times. The chain combines TRBV7-9 with TRBJ2-7, with D maybe TRBD2 (5 bases). The germline gives CDR1 SEHNR, CDR2 FQNEAQ (reference sequence). The CDR3 loop spans 15 amino acids. Trimming cost V 1 base and J 1 base, with 11 bases left between them. The DNA for the CDR3 is TGTGCCAGCAGCTTAGTCGGAGGAGATTCCTACGAGCAGTACTTC. Translation gives CASSLVGGDSYEQYF. The whole variable domain, filled in from reference TRBV7-9 and TRBJ2-7, reads DTGVSQNPRHKITKRGQNVTFRCDPISEHNRLYWYRQTLGQGPEFLTYFQNEAQLEKSRLLSDRFSAERPKGSFSTLEIQRTEQGDSAMYLCASSLVGGDSYEQYFGPGTRLTVT.

This clonotype appeared a few times. The gene calls are TRBV28 and TRBJ1-5; a possible D gene is TRBD1 (6 bases). Germline values: CDR1 MDHEN, CDR2 SYDVKM. This CDR3 is built from 14 residues. V lost 3 bases and J lost 5, with 11 bases in between. The CDR3 is CASSFRGIDQPQHF. DNA for the CDR3: TGTGCCAGCAGTTTTAGGGGGATAGATCAGCCCCAGCATTTT.

Notes on this clonotype: Given a much more abundant clone one base away, this may be a read error. The rearrangement links TRBV9 to TRBJ1-2, with D uncertain. CDR1 SGDLS and CDR2 YYNGEE come from the germline V gene. V dropped 7 bases and J dropped 0 bases, with 13 bases sitting between them. The CDR3 extends over 14 amino acids. CDR3 sequence: CASGDPVTNYGYTF. CDR3 coding DNA: TGTGCCAGCGGCGATCCCGTAACTAACTATGGCTACACCTTC.

As for this clonotype: A much larger clone differs by one base, so this may be a read error. The chain recombines TRBV10-3 with TRBJ1-1, with 8 bases that match TRBD1. J gave up 6 bases and V 10 bases, and 4 bases lay outside the gene matches. Germline CDR1 reads ENHRY; CDR2 reads SYGVKD. There are 11 residues in the CDR3. This chain's CDR3 is CATQGAAEAFF. In nucleotides, the CDR3 is TGTGCCACCCAGGGGGCGGCTGAAGCTTTCTTT.

J is TRBJ2-5 and V is TRBV29-1; TRBD2 is a possible D gene (5 bases). The CDR3 length is 13 residues. Germline loops: CDR1 SQVTM, CDR2 ANQGSEA. The V end was cut by 2 bases, the J end by 5 bases, with 12 bases between. CDR3 DNA: TGCAGCGTTGAACACGGGGAGTCGGAGACCCAGTACTTC. Translated, it gives CSVEHGESETQYF.

A word on this clonotype: A much larger clone lies one base from this, so it may be a read error. The rearrangement uses TRBV29-1 and TRBJ2-3; D possibly corresponds to TRBD2 (5 bases). Germline CDR1 is SQVTM and CDR2 is ANQGSEA. The CDR3 loop spans 13 amino acids. Trimming stripped 6 bases from V and 7 bases from J, with 17 bases between. The CDR3 spells CSVEQRAVNTQYF. The CDR3 DNA sequence: TGCAGCGTGGAACAGAGGGCTGTGAATACGCAGTATTTT.

The chain employs TRBV5-4 and TRBJ2-7, with a weak D call TRBD2 (6 bases). With 4 bases removed from V and 6 bases from J, the gap between germline ends came to 11 bases. CDR1 SGHNT and CDR2 YYREEE come from the germline V gene (reference sequence). The length of the CDR3 is 12 residues. CDR3 bases: TGTGCCAGCAGCAAGACTAGTCGCGAGCAGTACTTC. The encoded protein is CASSKTSREQYF.

The V and J genes are TRBV4-1 and TRBJ1-1; a possible D gene is TRBD1 (6 bases). The germline V gene encodes CDR1 MGHRA and CDR2 YSYEKL. Trimming removed 2 bases at V and 4 bases at J, with 17 bases between. This CDR3 comprises 16 residues. CDR3 sequence reads: CASSQIPGAGATEAFF. In DNA form, the CDR3 reads TGCGCCAGCAGCCAAATACCGGGGGCTGGGGCCACTGAAGCTTTCTTT.

Turning to this clonotype: A much larger clone lies a single base off, so this may be a read error. The chain recombines TRBV2 with TRBJ2-7; 7 bases match TRBD2. The CDR3 is 14 residues long. CDR1 and CDR2 from the germline V gene are SNHLY and FYNNEI. The chain's CDR3 is CASDLGGSSYGQYF. CDR3 coding DNA: TGTGCCAGCGACTTGGGCGGGAGCTCCTACGGGCAGTACTTC.

The rearrangement links TRBV7-2 to TRBJ2-5; a weak D match, TRBD1 (5 bases). Trimming took off 6 bases at V and 2 bases at J, with 16 bases between the two ends. Per the germline V gene, CDR1 is SGHTA and CDR2 is FQGNSA. The CDR3 length is 15 residues. DNA for the CDR3: TGTGCCAGCAGGATCTCAGGGCCAGGGCAAGAGACCCAGTACTTC. Translated, it gives CASRISGPGQETQYF.

Points on this clonotype: With a much larger clone just one base away, this may be a read error. The rearrangement joins TRBV9 to TRBJ1-2; 9 bases fit TRBD1. Germline values: CDR1 SGDLS, CDR2 YYNGEE. V lost 4 bases, J lost 8 bases, and 6 bases stayed unmatched. The CDR3 length is 13 residues. The CDR3 DNA sequence: TGTGCCAGCAGCATCCGGGACAGGGACGGCTACACCTTC. Translation gives CASSIRDRDGYTF. Together with reference TRBV9 and TRBJ1-2, the CDR3 gives the full variable domain: DSGVTQTPKHLITATGQRVTLRCSPRSGDLSVYWYQQSLDQGLQFLIQYYNGEERAKGNILERFSAQQFPDLHSELNLSSLELGDSALYFCASSIRDRDGYTFGSGTRLTVV.

The rearrangement uses TRBV7-9 and TRBJ1-1; no clear D gene. The germline CDR1 and CDR2 sequences are SEHNR and FQNEAQ (reference sequence). The CDR3 spans 13 residues. Between the trimmed V and J ends, which lost 4 bases and 5 bases, there was a span of 11 bases. The CDR3 DNA reads TGTGCCAGCAGCTCGGACGGGAGGACTGAAGCTTTCTTT. The encoded protein is CASSSDGRTEAFF.

This chain links TRBV4-1 with TRBJ1-4; D gene uncertain. The CDR3 is made up of 16 amino acids. Germline CDR1 is MGHRA and CDR2 is YSYEKL. With 2 bases removed from V and 8 bases from J, the gap between germline ends came to 18 bases. The CDR3, as DNA: TGCGCCAGCAGCCAAAAGGTCTTGGGTATCAGGGAAAAACTGTTTTTT. Its translation is CASSQKVLGIREKLFF.

V is TRBV10-2 and J is TRBJ1-5; D is perhaps TRBD1 (5 bases). This CDR3 comprises 15 residues. V was cut by 3 bases and J by 0 bases, with 9 bases left in between. CDR1 WSHSY and CDR2 SAAADI come from the germline V gene. DNA of the CDR3: TGCGCCAGCAGTGACTGGACATATAGCAATCAGCCCCAGCATTTT. Translation: CASSDWTYSNQPQHF.

There are a few counts of this clonotype. The chain carries TRBV2 and TRBJ2-7; TRBD1 matches at 9 bases. J lost 1 base, V lost 6 bases, and 13 bases had no gene match. The CDR3 spans 17 residues. CDR1 and CDR2 (germline): SNHLY, FYNNEI. The CDR3 region has the DNA TGTGCCAGCAGCCCCGGGGTGCCGGGACAGGGTTCCTACGAGCAGTACTTC. Its translation is CASSPGVPGQGSYEQYF.